Below, 15 T cell receptor beta chains from the same sample are listed, as sequenced in a study of T-cell reconstitution after alpha-beta-depleted transplantation in children. It was with unique molecular identifiers that the TCRbeta library was prepared. TCRdb itself ran the PCR reads through MiXCR, one entry per CDR3 protein. The sample consists of about half a million distinct CDR3 sequences, approximately 12% of them appearing once. The sample was PBMCs from the stem cell graft donor, taken from the stem cell graft. The receptors derive from a human donor who donated a stem cell graft to a child with combined immunodeficiency.

The chain recombines TRBV9 with TRBJ2-7; 11 nucleotides match TRBD1. The V gene's germline CDR1 is SGDLS and CDR2 YYNGEE. The CDR3 sequence is 16 residues long. V shed 0 bases and J 6 bases; nucleotides not matched to a gene: 8. CDR3 sequence reads: CASSVAPGQGGFEQYF. The CDR3 coding sequence is TGTGCCAGCAGCGTAGCCCCGGGACAGGGGGGGTTCGAGCAGTACTTC.

The rearrangement joins TRBV5-1 to TRBJ2-1; 7 bases fit TRBD2. With V trimmed by 6 bases and J by 10 bases, 10 bases remained unmatched. The CDR3 length is 13 residues. Germline-derived CDR1 and CDR2 are SGHRS and YFSETQ. The CDR3 region has the DNA TGCGCCAGCACCTACCGGGGGGACGCGGAGCAGTTCTTC. It yields the protein CASTYRGDAEQFF.

At least ten counts were recorded for this clonotype. V is TRBV30 and J is TRBJ2-7; D is uncertain. From germline, CDR1 is GTSNPN and CDR2 SVGIG (reference sequence). CDR3 length: 12 amino acids. Trimming took 2 bases from V and 11 from J, leaving 16 bases between them. For the CDR3, the DNA is TGTGCCTGGAGTCCCTACCCTGAAGGAAAGTACTTC. It yields the protein CAWSPYPEGKYF.

In this sample, this clonotype turned up a few times. V and J are TRBV7-9 and TRBJ1-1; D ambiguous. The CDR3 consists of 14 residues. Germline CDR1 is SEHNR and CDR2 is FQNEAQ (reference sequence). V lost 1 base to trimming and J lost 1 base, with 7 bases between them. CDR3 amino acids: CASSLDLENTEAFF. Written as DNA, the CDR3 is TGTGCCAGCAGCTTAGATCTGGAGAACACTGAAGCTTTCTTT.

This chain joins TRBV6-2 or TRBV6-3 and TRBJ2-5; no definite D call. The CDR3 is made up of 12 amino acids. Germline CDR1 is MNHEY and CDR2 is SVGEGT. V lost 8 bases and J 5 bases, leaving 12 bases between the germline ends. The CDR3 here is CASANPWETQYF. CDR3 DNA sequence: TGTGCCAGCGCAAATCCTTGGGAGACCCAGTACTTC.

This clonotype has more than one count but fewer than ten. This chain uses TRBV29-1 with TRBJ1-5, with 12 nucleotides matching TRBD1. CDR1 and CDR2 (germline): SQVTM, ANQGSEA. CDR3 length: 14 residues. J gave up 3 bases and V 6 bases, and 3 bases lay outside the gene matches. As DNA, the CDR3 is TGCAGCGTAGGGACAGGGGGCATCAATCAGCCCCAGCATTTT. As protein: CSVGTGGINQPQHF.

This clonotype was counted ten times or more. The V call is TRBV5-1, the J call TRBJ2-1; D unclear. Trimming stripped 1 base from V and 6 bases from J, with 14 bases between. CDR3 length: 15 residues. Germline lookup yields CDR1 SGHRS and CDR2 YFSETQ. CDR3 region: CASSLRVTNINEQFF. The CDR3 DNA reads as TGCGCCAGCAGCTTGAGGGTGACCAATATCAATGAGCAGTTCTTC. Full variable domain (missing parts from reference TRBV5-1 and TRBJ2-1): KAGVTQTPRYLIKTRGQQVTLSCSPISGHRSVSWYQQTPGQGLQFLFEYFSETQRNKGNFPGRFSGRQFSNSRSEMNVSTLELGDSALYLCASSLRVTNINEQFFGPGTRLTVL.

This clonotype was counted a few times. This chain joins TRBV7-2 and TRBJ2-1, with D tentatively TRBD1 (5 bases). The V gene lost 6 bases and the J gene lost 1 base, with 13 bases spanning the gap. The CDR3 contains 15 residues. Germline V gene sequence: CDR1 SGHTA, CDR2 FQGNSA. The CDR3 loop is CASRSGRPSYNEQFF. The CDR3 region has the DNA TGTGCCAGCAGGTCAGGGCGACCTTCCTACAATGAGCAGTTCTTC.

This clonotype was picked up a small number of times. The J gene is TRBJ2-7, the V gene TRBV7-8; 8 nucleotides agree with TRBD2. This CDR3 is 20 amino acids long. With 1 base clipped from V and 0 bases from J, the junction kept 17 bases outside the gene matches. Germline V lookup: CDR1 SGHVS, CDR2 FQNEAQ. CDR3 in DNA: TGTGCCAGCAGCTTAGGAGTTAATTCGCCTAGCGGGCCCAGCTCCTACGAGCAGTACTTC. Translating gives CASSLGVNSPSGPSSYEQYF.

With regard to this clonotype: A read error may account for a junction end that differs from germline. The chain uses TRBV29-1 and TRBJ2-7, with 12 bases that match TRBD1. Per germline, CDR1 SQVTM and CDR2 ANQGSEA. This CDR3 spans 14 amino acids. The CDR3 spells CSVEGTGGAYEQYF. In DNA, the CDR3 is TGCAGCGTCGAAGGGACAGGGGGCGCGTACGAGCAGTACTTC.

V and J are TRBV5-5 and TRBJ2-7; 9 bases line up with TRBD1. V gave up 4 bases and J gave up 4 bases; unmatched junction bases: 9. Per germline, CDR1 SGHKS and CDR2 YYEKEE (reference sequence). The CDR3 totals 15 residues. CDR3 sequence reads: CASSGGYRGRYEQYF. The CDR3 coding sequence is TGTGCCAGCAGCGGAGGGTACAGGGGGCGGTACGAGCAGTACTTC.

This clonotype showed up just a few times. The rearrangement links TRBV12-3 or TRBV12-4 to TRBJ2-2, with 7 bases identical to TRBD2. Trimming at V came to 6 bases and at J to 6 bases, leaving 13 bases not matched to a gene. The CDR3 contains 16 residues. CDR3 sequence: CASRVGGSGGSGELFF. CDR3 nucleotide sequence: TGTGCCAGCAGGGTGGGAGGGTCAGGAGGATCCGGGGAGCTGTTTTTT.

The chain carries TRBV12-3 or TRBV12-4 and TRBJ2-5, with D possibly called TRBD1 or TRBD2 (5 bases each). This CDR3 has 15 residues. Trimming pared 5 bases from V and 1 base from J, leaving 14 bases between. The CDR3 sequence: CASSRTLGVQETQYF. CDR3 coding DNA: TGTGCCAGCAGTCGGACCCTGGGGGTCCAAGAGACCCAGTACTTC.

The CDR3 loop is CASSQDPQDQETQYF. The DNA for the CDR3 is TGTGCCAGCAGCCAAGATCCGCAGGACCAAGAGACCCAGTACTTC. J is TRBJ2-5 and V is TRBV4-2; no firm D call. Germline CDR1 reads LGHNA; CDR2 reads YNFKEQ. This CDR3 comprises 15 residues. Trimming took 0 bases from V and 0 from J, leaving 8 bases between them.

The chain combines TRBV9 with TRBJ2-1; 8 bases match TRBD2. J was trimmed by 8 bases and V by 0 bases; bases with no gene match: 10. Germline V gene lookup returns CDR1 SGDLS and CDR2 YYNGEE. There are 16 residues in the CDR3. The CDR3 coding sequence is TGTGCCAGCAGCGTAGCTTTCGGGGGGGCCCGGGATGAGCAGTTCTTC. Its protein is CASSVAFGGARDEQFF.